This T cell receptor beta chain was recorded in a study of blood T cell repertoires in COVID-19. Study processing details: Reference gene primer amplification yielded estimated nucleated cell counts. Some clones are missing from TCRdb's copy, which holds only in-frame ones; the method was immunoSEQ multiplex PCR. V, J and clone size derive from that table, while D and trimming were established from the DNA sequence. The sample has hundreds of thousands of clones, about 90% seen once. The source of this sequence is a woman in her late teens or twenties who had recovered from COVID-19. Material for sequencing was peripheral blood.

The chain's CDR3 is CASGPGRGGSNQPQHF. CDR3 nucleotide sequence: TGTGCTAGTGGTCCCGGGCGGGGGGGGAGCAATCAGCCCCAGCATTTT. The rearrangement joins TRBV12-5 to TRBJ1-5; tentatively, D is TRBD1 (5 bases). V was pared by 5 bases and J by 1 base, with 15 bases between. Per the germline V gene, CDR1 is LGHNT and CDR2 is FRNRAP. The CDR3 sequence is 16 residues long.